This TCR beta chain was obtained from a study of breast tumors, draining lymph nodes, adjacent tissues. Study-wide results and caveats: The lymph node origin of tumor T cells was framed as consistent with a hypothesis, not demonstrated. Tumor TCR diversity was below lymph nodes but above nontumor tissue. Findings are consistent with lymph node origin and intratumoral expansion of most tumor T cells.

At least ten counts were recorded for this clonotype. Its antigen is not identified. TCRdb fed the multiplex PCR reads into MiXCR, producing one record per CDR3 protein. The table has 200,000 or so distinct CDR3 sequences, around 33% seen once. CDR1 SNHLY and CDR2 FYNNEI come from the germline V gene. Trimming pared 8 bases from V and 5 bases from J, leaving 21 bases between. This CDR3 has 15 amino acids. Breast cancer patients provided tissue from their axillary draining lymph nodes. Sequencing used axillary lymph node tissue. The J gene is TRBJ1-2, the V gene TRBV2; D may be TRBD1 (6 bases). This TCR came from a female donor with breast cancer. Some clones in this sample may be carry-over from other donors' samples. The CDR3 region is CASPVTTVTGYGYTF. In DNA, the CDR3 is TGTGCCAGCCCGGTGACTACAGTGACAGGTTATGGCTACACCTTC.